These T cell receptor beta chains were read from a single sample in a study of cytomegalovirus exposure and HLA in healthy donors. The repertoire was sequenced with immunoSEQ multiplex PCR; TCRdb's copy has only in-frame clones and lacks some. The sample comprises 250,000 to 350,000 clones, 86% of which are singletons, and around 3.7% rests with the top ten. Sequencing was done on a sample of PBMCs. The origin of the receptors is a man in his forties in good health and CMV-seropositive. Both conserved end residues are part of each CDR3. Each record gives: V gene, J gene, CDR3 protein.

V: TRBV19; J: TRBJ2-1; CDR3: CASSTVGQPSYNEQFF
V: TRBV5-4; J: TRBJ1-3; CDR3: CASSFGGGLRSGNTIYF
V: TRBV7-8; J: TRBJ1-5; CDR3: CASSLEAFSNQPQHF
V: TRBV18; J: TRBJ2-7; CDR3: CASSSGTVTYEQYF
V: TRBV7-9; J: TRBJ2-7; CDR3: CASTPGWGGAEQYF
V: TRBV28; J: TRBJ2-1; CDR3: CASSLLRRNPYNEQFF
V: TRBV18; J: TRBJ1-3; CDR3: CASSPPLPGAGNTIYF
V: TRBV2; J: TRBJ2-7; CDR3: CASSGGGTSEYEQYF
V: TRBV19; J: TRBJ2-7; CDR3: CASRSPLRDKTYEQYF
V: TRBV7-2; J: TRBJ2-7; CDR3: CASTRDYRGEQYF
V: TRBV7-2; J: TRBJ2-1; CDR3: CASSPQGRSYNEQFF
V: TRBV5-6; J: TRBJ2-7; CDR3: CASSLIAGGYEQYF
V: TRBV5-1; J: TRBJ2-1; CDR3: CASSRLTSGNSNEQFF
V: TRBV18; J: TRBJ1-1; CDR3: CASSPGSLTTEAFF
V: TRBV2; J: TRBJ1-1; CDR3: CASSPLPGLNTEAFF
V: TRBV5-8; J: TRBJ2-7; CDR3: CASSFRLAGPYEQYF
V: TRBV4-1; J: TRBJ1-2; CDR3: CASSQDRQGGLGGYTF
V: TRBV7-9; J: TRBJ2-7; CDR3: CASSLNLGGEQYF
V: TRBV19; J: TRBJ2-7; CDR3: CASSMTSGRAYEQYF
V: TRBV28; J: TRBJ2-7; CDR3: CASKTGTAPYEQYF
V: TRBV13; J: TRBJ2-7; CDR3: CASSPPGSSYEQYF
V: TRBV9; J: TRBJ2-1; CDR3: CASTPPGGNNEQFF